This TCR beta chain appears in the sequencing data of a study of T cell responses to AZD1222 COVID-19 vaccine. Study findings and constraints: The donor group comprised mostly white British people and more females; the analysis possibly underestimated clonal diversity. Vaccine-related CD4 TCRs covered spike, predominating at 160-218 and 743-854.

Measured with immunoSEQ multiplex PCR; TCRdb has only the in-frame clones, and not every one. The sample contains roughly 93,000 clones, 90% of which appear only once. Trimming cost V 3 bases and J 7 bases, with 19 bases left between them. The length of the CDR3 is 16 residues. Germline CDR1 MGHRA, CDR2 YSYEKL. Note on this clone: What it recognizes is unknown.

The V call is TRBV4-1, the J call TRBJ1-5; D is uncertain. The specimen was peripheral blood, collected on day 0 of AZD1222 vaccination. The source is an adult in good health. Here the CDR3 DNA reads TGCGCCAGCAGCCACCCCCGTTCTGGGGTCAGGCAGCCCCAGCATTTT. Protein: CASSHPRSGVRQPQHF.